This T cell receptor beta chain was captured in a study of beta chain features in type 1 diabetes. Study-level results: A greater similarity of naive, central memory and Treg TCRB repertoires was seen among patients than among healthy donors. Any HLA type influence on TCRB rearrangement was left unresolved here.

In its sample, this clone was seen a few times. The antigen is undetermined. Other nucleotide sequences in the sample specify the same CDR3. Deletions cut 4 bases from V and 4 bases from J, with 5 bases between. Germline loops: CDR1 SNHLY, CDR2 FYNNEI. CDR3 length equals 12 residues. Per donor, one heparinised blood draw averaged roughly 110 mL. All of the isolated RNA was reverse transcribed, so expressed TCRB transcripts were sequenced. Here immunoSEQ multiplex PCR was the method, and the copy in TCRdb shows in-frame clones only, minus some. The sample holds hundreds of thousands of clones, 15% to 20% seen once.

Sequencing was carried out using naive CD4+ T cells from blood. This clonotype was sampled from a woman in her late teens or twenties in good health. The chain links TRBV2 to TRBJ1-5; D is unresolved. This CDR3 is CASSGDNQPQHF. DNA of the CDR3: TGTGCCAGCAGTGGGGATAATCAGCCCCAGCATTTT. Complete variable domain (other parts from reference TRBV2 and TRBJ1-5): EPEVTQTPSHQVTQMGQEVILRCVPISNHLYFYWYRQILGQKVEFLVSFYNNEISEKSEIFDDQFSVERPDGSNFTLKIRSTKLEDSAMYFCASSGDNQPQHFGDGTRLSIL.